This T cell receptor beta chain is drawn from a study of tumor-infiltrating lymphocytes in primary liver carcinoma. Study information: Donors had hepatocellular carcinoma or combined HCC and intrahepatic cholangiocarcinoma. Stage T1-T3 N0M0 tumors measured 4.2 to 10 cm at most.

Trimming shortened V by 7 bases and J by 2 bases, and 14 bases separated the two germline ends. The length of the CDR3 is 14 residues. Looked up from germline, CDR1 is SGHVS and CDR2 is FQNEAQ. Unsorted bulk tissue (roughly 19-31 mg) underwent RNA and DNA co-extraction. A constant-region primer primed TCR beta cDNA synthesis from roughly 520 ng of total RNA. The TCR beta library was amplified through three nested multiplex PCR rounds in a modified ARM-PCR procedure. TRBV1-TRBV30 forward primers paired with a C-beta reverse primer were used in the first two PCR rounds, which ran approximately 10 cycles each. TCRdb reanalysed the multiplex PCR reads using MiXCR and keeps one entry per CDR3 protein. The sample has nearly 45,000 distinct CDR3 sequences, about three quarters seen once.

The chain is built from TRBV7-8 and TRBJ2-5; D perhaps matches TRBD1 (6 bases). The sequence derives from a man aged 40-50 years with primary liver carcinoma and hepatitis B virus infection. Specimen: liver tumor tissue from sampling region 2. Subset: tumor region T2, inferior pole. Written as DNA, the CDR3 is TGTGCCAGCAAGCATGGGACAACTCAAGAGACCCAGTACTTC. It encodes CASKHGTTQETQYF.